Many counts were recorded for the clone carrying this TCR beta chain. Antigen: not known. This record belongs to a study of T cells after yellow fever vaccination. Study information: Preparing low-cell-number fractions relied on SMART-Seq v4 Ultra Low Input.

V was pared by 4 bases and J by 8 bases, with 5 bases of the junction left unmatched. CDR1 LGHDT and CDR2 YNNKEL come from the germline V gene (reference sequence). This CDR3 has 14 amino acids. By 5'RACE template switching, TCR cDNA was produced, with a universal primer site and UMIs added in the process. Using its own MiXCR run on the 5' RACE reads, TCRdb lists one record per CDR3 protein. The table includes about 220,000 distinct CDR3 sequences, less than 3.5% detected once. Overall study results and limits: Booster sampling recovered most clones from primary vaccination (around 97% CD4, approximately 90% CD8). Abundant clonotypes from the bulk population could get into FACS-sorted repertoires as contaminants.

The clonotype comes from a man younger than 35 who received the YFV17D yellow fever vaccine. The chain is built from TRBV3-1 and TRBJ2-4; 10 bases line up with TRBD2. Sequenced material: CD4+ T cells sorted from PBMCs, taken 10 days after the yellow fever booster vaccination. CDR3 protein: CASSPSGTSDIQYF. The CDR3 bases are TGTGCCAGCAGCCCGTCCGGGACTAGCGACATTCAGTACTTC.